The sequence of this TCR beta chain was determined in a study of blood T cell repertoires in COVID-19. Study background: Samples taken during acute and convalescent COVID-19 were collected in the United States, Italy and Spain. T cells, B-cell-depleted T cells, or PBMCs provided the cDNA or gDNA that served as material.

Trimming pared 10 bases from V and 4 bases from J, leaving 13 bases between. Germline loops: CDR1 LNHDA, CDR2 SQIVND (reference sequence). This CDR3 is 13 amino acids long. Original handling: From reference gene primer amplification, estimates of nucleated cell counts were derived. Measured with immunoSEQ multiplex PCR; TCRdb has only the in-frame clones, and not every one. V and J calls and clone size come straight from that table; D and trimming were deduced from the DNA. This sample has about 270,000 clones, with approximately 86% found just once. Sequenced input: peripheral blood. V gene TRBV19 combines with J gene TRBJ2-2; the D gene is possibly TRBD1 (6 bases). This receptor was identified in a middle-aged man with active or convalescent COVID-19. The CDR3 protein is CATGQGLTGELFF. The CDR3 nucleotides read TGTGCCACCGGGCAGGGGCTCACCGGGGAGCTGTTTTTT.